What follows describes a single T cell receptor (beta chain). This entry comes from a study of blood T cell repertoires in COVID-19. Study-level background: Samples taken during acute and convalescent COVID-19 were collected in the United States, Italy and Spain. The cDNA or gDNA used as material had been derived from T cells, B-cell-depleted T cells, or PBMCs.

Original data processing: Amplified reference gene primers provided the basis for estimating nucleated cell counts. Produced via immunoSEQ multiplex PCR; TCRdb's table is partial and in-frame only. Clone size and the V and J calls come from that table; the DNA yielded D and trimming. The repertoire has roughly 520,000 clones, approximately 87% of them found once; the top ten carry about 1.7%. J gave up 5 bases and V 4 bases, and 10 bases lay outside the gene matches. CDR1 LGHNA and CDR2 YSLEER come from the germline V gene. CDR3 size: 16 residues. Sample: PBMCs or T cells enriched from blood (not recorded which). The rearrangement joins TRBV4-3 to TRBJ2-1, with TRBD2 matching 8 bases. The clonotype comes from a woman aged 40 to 49 who had recovered from COVID-19. The CDR3 DNA reads TGCGCCAGCAGCCCGAGGGCACTAGCGGAAGACAATGAGCAGTTCTTC. This codes for CASSPRALAEDNEQFF.